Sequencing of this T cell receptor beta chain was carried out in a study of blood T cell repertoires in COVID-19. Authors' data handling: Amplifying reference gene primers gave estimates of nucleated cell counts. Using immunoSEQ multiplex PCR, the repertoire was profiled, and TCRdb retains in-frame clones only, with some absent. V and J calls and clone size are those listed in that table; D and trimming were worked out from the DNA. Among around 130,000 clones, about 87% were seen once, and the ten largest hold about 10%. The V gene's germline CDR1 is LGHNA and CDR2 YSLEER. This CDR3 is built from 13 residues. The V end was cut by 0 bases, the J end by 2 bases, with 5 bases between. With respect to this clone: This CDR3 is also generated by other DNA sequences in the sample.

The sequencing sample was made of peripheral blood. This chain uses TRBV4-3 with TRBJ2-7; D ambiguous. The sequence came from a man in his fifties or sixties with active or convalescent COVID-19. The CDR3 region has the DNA TGCGCCAGCAGCCAAGATCGCGCCTACGAGCAGTACTTC. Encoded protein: CASSQDRAYEQYF.